This entry concerns a single TCR beta chain. Assay: immunoSEQ multiplex PCR; the TCRdb copy retains only in-frame clones and omits some. Of over a million clones in the sample, about 74% are singletons; the top ten hold about 1.5%. The sample is drawn from a study of shared clonotypes between healthy human individuals. A CD45RA-negative memory subset and a CD45RA+ naive subset were separated from the CD4+ cells. Germline trimming cut 7 bases from V and 0 bases from J; bases unmatched to any gene: 9. The germline V gene has CDR1 MDHEN and CDR2 SYDVKM. This CDR3 region has 15 residues. Sequencing used memory CD4+ T cells sorted from blood. Subset meaning: CD45RA-negative fraction. The rearrangement joins TRBV28 to TRBJ2-7; 7 bases are a match to TRBD1. This clonotype originated in a man aged 18 to 35 in good health. In DNA, the CDR3 is TGTGCCAGCATCGCGACAGGGCGGCTCTCCTACGAGCAGTACTTC. Translation: CASIATGRLSYEQYF.